This TCR beta chain originates from a study of blood T cell repertoires in COVID-19. Whole-study context: Samples representing acute and convalescent COVID-19 were sourced from the United States, Italy and Spain. Sources were T cells, B-cell-depleted T cells, or PBMCs; the material itself was cDNA or gDNA.

This clone was counted between two and nine times. Clones were sequenced by immunoSEQ multiplex PCR, and TCRdb holds only the in-frame ones, with some missing. The sample lists around 65,000 clones, 75% to 80% occurring once. With 3 bases removed from V and 4 bases from J, the gap between germline ends came to 10 bases. This CDR3 spans 14 amino acids. CDR1 MDHEN and CDR2 SYDVKM come from the germline V gene. Sequenced: peripheral blood. The receptor was isolated from a human donor in a cohort sampled during active COVID-19. The chain couples TRBV28 to TRBJ1-5; D gene uncertain. The CDR3 region is CASSFSGLNQPQHF. CDR3 DNA: TGTGCCAGCAGTTTTTCCGGACTTAATCAGCCCCAGCATTTT. Drawing the rest from reference TRBV28 and TRBJ1-5, the complete variable domain is DVKVTQSSRYLVKRTGEKVFLECVQDMDHENMFWYRQDPGLGLRLIYFSYDVKMKEKGDIPEGYSVSREKKERFSLILESASTNQTSMYLCASSFSGLNQPQHFGDGTRLSIL.